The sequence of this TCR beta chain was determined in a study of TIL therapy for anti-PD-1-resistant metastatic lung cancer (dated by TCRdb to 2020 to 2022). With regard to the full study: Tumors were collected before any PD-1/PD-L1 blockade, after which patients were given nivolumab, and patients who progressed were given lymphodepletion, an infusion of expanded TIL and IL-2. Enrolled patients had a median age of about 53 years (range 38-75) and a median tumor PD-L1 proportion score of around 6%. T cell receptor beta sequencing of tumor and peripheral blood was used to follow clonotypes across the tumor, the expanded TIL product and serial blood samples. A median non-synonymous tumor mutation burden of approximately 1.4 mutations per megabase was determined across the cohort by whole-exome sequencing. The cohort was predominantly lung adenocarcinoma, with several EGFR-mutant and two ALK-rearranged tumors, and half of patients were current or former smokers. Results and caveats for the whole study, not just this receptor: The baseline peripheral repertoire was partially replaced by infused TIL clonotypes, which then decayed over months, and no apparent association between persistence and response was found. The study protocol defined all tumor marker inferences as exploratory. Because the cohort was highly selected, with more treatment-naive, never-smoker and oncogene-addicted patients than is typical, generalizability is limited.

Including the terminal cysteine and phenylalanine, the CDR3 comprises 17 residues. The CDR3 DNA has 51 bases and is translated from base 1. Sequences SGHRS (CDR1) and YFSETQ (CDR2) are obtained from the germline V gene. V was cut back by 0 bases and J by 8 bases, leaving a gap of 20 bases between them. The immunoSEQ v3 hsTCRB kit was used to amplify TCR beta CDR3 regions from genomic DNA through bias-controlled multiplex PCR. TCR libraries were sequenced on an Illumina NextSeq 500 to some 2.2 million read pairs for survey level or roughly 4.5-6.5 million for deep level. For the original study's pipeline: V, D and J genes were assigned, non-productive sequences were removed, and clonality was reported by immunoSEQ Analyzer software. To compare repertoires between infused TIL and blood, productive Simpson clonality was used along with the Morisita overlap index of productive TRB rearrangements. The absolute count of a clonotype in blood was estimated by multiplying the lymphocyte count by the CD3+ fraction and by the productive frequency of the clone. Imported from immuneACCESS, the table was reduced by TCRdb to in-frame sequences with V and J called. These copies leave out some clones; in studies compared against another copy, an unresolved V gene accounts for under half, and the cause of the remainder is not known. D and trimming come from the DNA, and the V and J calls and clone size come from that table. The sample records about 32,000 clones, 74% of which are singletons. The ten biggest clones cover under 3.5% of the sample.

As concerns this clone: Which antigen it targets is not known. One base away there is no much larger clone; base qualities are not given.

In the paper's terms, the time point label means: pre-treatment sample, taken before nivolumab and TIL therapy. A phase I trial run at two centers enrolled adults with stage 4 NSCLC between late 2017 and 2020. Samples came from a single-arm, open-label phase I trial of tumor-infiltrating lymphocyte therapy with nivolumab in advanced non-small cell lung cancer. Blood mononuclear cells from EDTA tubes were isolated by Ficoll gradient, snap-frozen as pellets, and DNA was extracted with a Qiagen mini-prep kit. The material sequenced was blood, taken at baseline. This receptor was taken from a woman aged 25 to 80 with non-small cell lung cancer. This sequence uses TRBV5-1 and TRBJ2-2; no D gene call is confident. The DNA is TGCGCCAGCAGCTTGGGGCGGAGTCTCCTACACCCGGGGGAGCTGTTTTTT. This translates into CASSLGRSLLHPGELFF.